Listed below are T cell receptor beta chains from one sample, sequenced in a study of cytomegalovirus exposure and HLA in healthy donors. The method was immunoSEQ multiplex PCR; TCRdb's version includes in-frame clones alone and lacks a portion of them. Of about 120,000 clones in the sample, approximately 78% were seen once. The sample consisted of PBMCs. These receptors were collected from a man aged 40-49 years in good health and CMV-seronegative. CDR3s include the opening cysteine and the closing phenylalanine or tryptophan. Each record gives: clone size, V gene, D gene, J gene, CDR3 DNA, CDR3 protein. The D gene is left open where the match is weak. The size entry is marked missing in some rows and otherwise reads once, few, many or a size class.

clone_size: -
v_call: TRBV30
d_call: TRBD2
j_call: TRBJ2-6
cdr3_nt: TGTGCCCTCGGGGGGAATTCGGTCAACGGCCTGACTTTC
cdr3_aa: CALGGNSVNGLTF

clone_size: -
v_call: TRBV7-9
d_call: -
j_call: TRBJ2-7
cdr3_nt: TGTGCCAGCAGTGGACAGACGGCCCACGAGCAGTACTTC
cdr3_aa: CASSGQTAHEQYF

clone_size: -
v_call: TRBV12-5
d_call: -
j_call: TRBJ2-3
cdr3_nt: TGTGCTAGTGGTTTGAACAGGGCAGATACGCAGTATTTT
cdr3_aa: CASGLNRADTQYF

clone_size: once
v_call: TRBV5-4
d_call: -
j_call: TRBJ1-1
cdr3_nt: TGTGCCAGCAGCTTGGGTAGCACCAGTATGAACACTGAAGCTTTCTTT
cdr3_aa: CASSLGSTSMNTEAFF

clone_size: -
v_call: TRBV7-3
d_call: TRBD1
j_call: TRBJ2-3
cdr3_nt: TGTGCCAGCAGCCTAACTCCCCTAGGACAGGAGCCGCAGTATTTT
cdr3_aa: CASSLTPLGQEPQYF

clone_size: -
v_call: TRBV7-8
d_call: TRBD2
j_call: TRBJ2-3
cdr3_nt: TGTGCCAGCAGCCGGCGCGGGGGTGGGAATCCTCACGATAACACAGATACGCAGTATTTT
cdr3_aa: CASSRRGGGNPHDNTDTQYF

clone_size: -
v_call: TRBV4-3
d_call: -
j_call: TRBJ2-2
cdr3_nt: TGCGCCAGCAGCCAAGGAAACAGGAGGAACACCGGGGAGCTGTTTTTT
cdr3_aa: CASSQGNRRNTGELFF

clone_size: -
v_call: TRBV27
d_call: TRBD2
j_call: TRBJ2-7
cdr3_nt: TGTGCCAGCAGCTTATCGATCCTAGCGGGAGTGAAGGAGTACGAGCAGTACTTC
cdr3_aa: CASSLSILAGVKEYEQYF

clone_size: -
v_call: TRBV4-3
d_call: TRBD1
j_call: TRBJ1-2
cdr3_nt: TGCGCCAGCAGCCAATCGACAGGGGAGCACTATGGCTACACCTTC
cdr3_aa: CASSQSTGEHYGYTF

clone_size: -
v_call: TRBV28
d_call: -
j_call: TRBJ2-2
cdr3_nt: TGTGCCAGCCAGGAATTTACCGGGGAGCTGTTTTTT
cdr3_aa: CASQEFTGELFF

clone_size: few
v_call: TRBV6-1
d_call: -
j_call: TRBJ1-6
cdr3_nt: TGTGCCAGCAGTGCGGGTGGGTGGACATCTTCACCCCTCCACTTT
cdr3_aa: CASSAGGWTSSPLHF

clone_size: -
v_call: TRBV5-1
d_call: TRBD1
j_call: TRBJ2-2
cdr3_nt: TGCGCCAGCCACAAGGGGGCAGGGGCCCTATCTCACACCGGGGAGCTGTTTTTT
cdr3_aa: CASHKGAGALSHTGELFF

clone_size: once
v_call: TRBV5-1
d_call: -
j_call: TRBJ2-4
cdr3_nt: TGCGCCAGCAGCTGGCAGGGGTTGTCAGACAGTCAGTACTTC
cdr3_aa: CASSWQGLSDSQYF

clone_size: -
v_call: TRBV4-3
d_call: TRBD1
j_call: TRBJ1-2
cdr3_nt: TGCGCCAGCAGCCAGGGGACAGGGGAATATGGCTACACCTTC
cdr3_aa: CASSQGTGEYGYTF

clone_size: -
v_call: TRBV28
d_call: -
j_call: TRBJ1-2
cdr3_nt: TGTGCCAGCGGGACTGTCCCCGGCTACACCTTC
cdr3_aa: CASGTVPGYTF

clone_size: -
v_call: TRBV27
d_call: -
j_call: TRBJ1-5
cdr3_nt: TGTGCCAGCAGTTTAAAGGGAGATGGGAGTCAGCCCCAGCATTTT
cdr3_aa: CASSLKGDGSQPQHF

clone_size: few
v_call: TRBV12-1
d_call: -
j_call: TRBJ2-7
cdr3_nt: TGTGCCAGCAGCGCGGACAGGGGGAAAGGCTTC
cdr3_aa: CASSADRGKGF

clone_size: -
v_call: TRBV9
d_call: TRBD1
j_call: TRBJ1-2
cdr3_nt: TGTGCCAGCAGCCCATGGCAGGGGGCTCGTGGCTACACCTTC
cdr3_aa: CASSPWQGARGYTF

clone_size: -
v_call: TRBV10-2
d_call: -
j_call: TRBJ2-7
cdr3_nt: TGCGCCAGCAGTGACAGCTACGAGCAGTACTTC
cdr3_aa: CASSDSYEQYF

clone_size: -
v_call: TRBV5-1
d_call: TRBD1
j_call: TRBJ2-7
cdr3_nt: TGCGCCAGCAGTTTTACAGGGGGCTCCTACGAGCAGTACTTC
cdr3_aa: CASSFTGGSYEQYF

clone_size: -
v_call: TRBV15
d_call: TRBD2
j_call: TRBJ2-7
cdr3_nt: TGTGCCACCAGCAGAGATAGCGGGACTCAGAGTTACGAGCAGTACTTC
cdr3_aa: CATSRDSGTQSYEQYF

clone_size: -
v_call: TRBV28
d_call: -
j_call: TRBJ2-1
cdr3_nt: TGTGCCAGCAGTCCCCCCCCAACCTACAATGAGCAGTTCTTC
cdr3_aa: CASSPPPTYNEQFF

clone_size: -
v_call: TRBV6-6
d_call: -
j_call: TRBJ1-5
cdr3_nt: TGTGCCAGCACGATGGCGGGCGATCAGCCCCAGCATTTT
cdr3_aa: CASTMAGDQPQHF

clone_size: -
v_call: TRBV7-2
d_call: -
j_call: TRBJ2-2
cdr3_nt: TGTGCCAGCAGCTTAGCGGCGATCGTCCACAGCGGGGAGCTGTTTTTT
cdr3_aa: CASSLAAIVHSGELFF

clone_size: -
v_call: TRBV19
d_call: -
j_call: TRBJ2-2
cdr3_nt: TGTGCCAGTAACCCATGGAGGGGAACCGGGGAGCTGTTTTTT
cdr3_aa: CASNPWRGTGELFF

clone_size: -
v_call: TRBV10-3
d_call: TRBD1
j_call: TRBJ2-2
cdr3_nt: TGTGCCAGCCGGGGACAGGGGAACACCGGGGAGCTGTTTTTT
cdr3_aa: CASRGQGNTGELFF

clone_size: -
v_call: TRBV27
d_call: -
j_call: TRBJ1-6
cdr3_nt: TGTGCCAGCAGTTTATCCCCCAGGGGAATTTATAATTCACCCCTCCACTTT
cdr3_aa: CASSLSPRGIYNSPLHF

clone_size: once
v_call: TRBV7-9
d_call: TRBD2
j_call: TRBJ2-6
cdr3_nt: TGTGCCAGCGGTGCGGGAGCCCACTCTGGGGCCAACGGCCTGACTTTC
cdr3_aa: CASGAGAHSGANGLTF

clone_size: -
v_call: TRBV10-3
d_call: -
j_call: TRBJ2-5
cdr3_nt: TGTGCCATCAGTGAGTCACAGGTTCAAGAGACCCAGTACTTC
cdr3_aa: CAISESQVQETQYF

clone_size: -
v_call: TRBV27
d_call: TRBD2
j_call: TRBJ2-7
cdr3_nt: TGTGCCAGCAGTTCTAGCGGGGGTAACTACGAGCAGTACTTC
cdr3_aa: CASSSSGGNYEQYF

clone_size: -
v_call: TRBV14
d_call: -
j_call: TRBJ2-7
cdr3_nt: TGTGCCAGCAGCCTACGCTCGCGGTCCCTCGAGCAGTACTTC
cdr3_aa: CASSLRSRSLEQYF

clone_size: -
v_call: TRBV14
d_call: -
j_call: TRBJ2-1
cdr3_nt: TGTGCCAGCAGCCAAGTCCGTTTCTCCTACAATGAGCAGTTCTTC
cdr3_aa: CASSQVRFSYNEQFF

clone_size: -
v_call: TRBV23-1
d_call: TRBD1
j_call: TRBJ1-5
cdr3_nt: TGCGCCAGCAGCCACAACGCCACAGGGGCCGTCAATCAGCCCCAGCATTTT
cdr3_aa: CASSHNATGAVNQPQHF

clone_size: few
v_call: TRBV5-5
d_call: -
j_call: TRBJ2-7
cdr3_nt: TGTGCCAGCAGCGCATTAGGGGTAGGGACCTACGAGCAGTACTTC
cdr3_aa: CASSALGVGTYEQYF

clone_size: -
v_call: TRBV19
d_call: -
j_call: TRBJ1-1
cdr3_nt: TGTGCCAGTAGGTACGCGGGCGGCAGAAGGAACACTGAAGCTTTCTTT
cdr3_aa: CASRYAGGRRNTEAFF

clone_size: -
v_call: TRBV7-2
d_call: -
j_call: TRBJ1-5
cdr3_nt: TGTGCCAGCAGCCCACACGTCAGTCAGCCCCAGCATTTT
cdr3_aa: CASSPHVSQPQHF

clone_size: -
v_call: TRBV5-6
d_call: -
j_call: TRBJ2-7
cdr3_nt: TGTGCCAGCACCCTATCCGGAGCGACTCAGTACTACCAACAGTACTTC
cdr3_aa: CASTLSGATQYYQQYF

clone_size: -
v_call: TRBV5-7
d_call: -
j_call: TRBJ2-1
cdr3_nt: TGTGCCAGCAGCTTGCGGTCAGGGACCTACAATGAGCAGTTCTTC
cdr3_aa: CASSLRSGTYNEQFF

clone_size: -
v_call: TRBV7-9
d_call: -
j_call: TRBJ2-1
cdr3_nt: TGTGCCAGCAGCCGAGCCAGAACCCCGGGGGACAATGAGCAGTTCTTC
cdr3_aa: CASSRARTPGDNEQFF

clone_size: -
v_call: TRBV6-1
d_call: TRBD1
j_call: TRBJ1-1
cdr3_nt: TGTGCCAGCAGCTTGGGACAGGATAACACTGAAGCTTTCTTT
cdr3_aa: CASSLGQDNTEAFF

clone_size: few
v_call: TRBV13
d_call: -
j_call: TRBJ2-1
cdr3_nt: TGTGCCAGCAGGATAGGCGGGATTCACAATGAGCAGTTCTTC
cdr3_aa: CASRIGGIHNEQFF

clone_size: few
v_call: TRBV7-6
d_call: TRBD2
j_call: TRBJ2-3
cdr3_nt: TGTGCCAGCACCAACCTAGCGGGGGGGCCAGATACGCAGTATTTT
cdr3_aa: CASTNLAGGPDTQYF

clone_size: -
v_call: TRBV6-5
d_call: TRBD2
j_call: TRBJ2-7
cdr3_nt: TGTGCCAGCAGTTATGGTCGGGGGGTCGAGCAGTACTTC
cdr3_aa: CASSYGRGVEQYF

clone_size: few
v_call: TRBV6-1
d_call: TRBD1
j_call: TRBJ2-7
cdr3_nt: TGTGCCAGCAGCGCGGGACAGGCCCCCTACGAGCAGTACTTC
cdr3_aa: CASSAGQAPYEQYF

clone_size: -
v_call: TRBV4-3
d_call: -
j_call: TRBJ1-4
cdr3_nt: TGCGCCAGCAGCCCTACAGCGGCCCAAGGAGAAAAACTGTTTTTT
cdr3_aa: CASSPTAAQGEKLFF

clone_size: -
v_call: TRBV27
d_call: -
j_call: TRBJ1-3
cdr3_nt: TGTGCCACCCCAGGGGCCGAGTTGAGAGGAAACACCATATATTTT
cdr3_aa: CATPGAELRGNTIYF

clone_size: few
v_call: TRBV28
d_call: -
j_call: TRBJ1-3
cdr3_nt: TGTGCCAGCACCCCAAATGGAGGGGGAAACACCATATATTTT
cdr3_aa: CASTPNGGGNTIYF

clone_size: -
v_call: TRBV18
d_call: -
j_call: TRBJ1-1
cdr3_nt: TGTGCCAGCTCACCAACCTCGGTGAACACTGAAGCTTTCTTT
cdr3_aa: CASSPTSVNTEAFF

clone_size: -
v_call: TRBV27
d_call: TRBD2
j_call: TRBJ2-5
cdr3_nt: TGTGCCAGCAGAGCACTTAGAGCGGGGGGGATAGAGACCCAGTACTTC
cdr3_aa: CASRALRAGGIETQYF

clone_size: -
v_call: TRBV7-2
d_call: -
j_call: TRBJ2-1
cdr3_nt: TGTGCCAGCAGCTTAAATCAGGGTCGCTATGAGCAGTTCTTC
cdr3_aa: CASSLNQGRYEQFF

clone_size: -
v_call: TRBV4-3
d_call: -
j_call: TRBJ1-6
cdr3_nt: TGCGCCAGCAGCCAAGATCAGGGCCCCTATAATTCACCCCTCCACTTT
cdr3_aa: CASSQDQGPYNSPLHF

clone_size: -
v_call: TRBV19
d_call: -
j_call: TRBJ1-5
cdr3_nt: TGTGCCAGTAGTATAGGTGCTCCGCGCAGGAGCAATCAGCCCCAGCATTTT
cdr3_aa: CASSIGAPRRSNQPQHF

clone_size: -
v_call: TRBV5-4
d_call: -
j_call: TRBJ1-3
cdr3_nt: TGTGCCAGCAGCTTGGACAGGACCTTCTCTGGAAACACCATATATTTT
cdr3_aa: CASSLDRTFSGNTIYF

clone_size: -
v_call: TRBV6-5
d_call: -
j_call: TRBJ2-7
cdr3_nt: TGTGCCAGCAGTTACTCGTTTAGAGAATTTGGCTACGAGCAGTACTTC
cdr3_aa: CASSYSFREFGYEQYF